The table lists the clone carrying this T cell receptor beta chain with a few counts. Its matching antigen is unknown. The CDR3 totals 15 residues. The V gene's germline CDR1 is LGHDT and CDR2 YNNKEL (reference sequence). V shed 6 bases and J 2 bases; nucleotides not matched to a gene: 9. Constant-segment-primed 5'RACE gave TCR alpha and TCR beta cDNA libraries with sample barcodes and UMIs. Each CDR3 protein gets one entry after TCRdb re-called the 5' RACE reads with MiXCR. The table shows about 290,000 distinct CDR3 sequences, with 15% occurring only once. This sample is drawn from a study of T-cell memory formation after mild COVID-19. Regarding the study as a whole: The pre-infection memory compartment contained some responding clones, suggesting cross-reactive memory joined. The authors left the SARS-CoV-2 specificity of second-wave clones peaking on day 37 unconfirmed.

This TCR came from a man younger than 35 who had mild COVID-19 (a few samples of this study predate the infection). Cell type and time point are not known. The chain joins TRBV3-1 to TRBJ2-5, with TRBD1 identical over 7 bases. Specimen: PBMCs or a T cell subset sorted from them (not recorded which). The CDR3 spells CASSAFPGQQETQYF. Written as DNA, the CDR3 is TGTGCCAGCAGTGCTTTTCCGGGACAGCAAGAGACCCAGTACTTC.